A selection of T cell receptor beta chains follows, all from one sample in a study of blood T cell repertoires in COVID-19. Some clones are missing from TCRdb's copy, which holds only in-frame ones; the method was immunoSEQ multiplex PCR. The sample shows more than 80,000 clones, 71% of them seen only once. Source material: peripheral blood. The source of these receptors is a human donor with acute or convalescent COVID-19. The donor label of this sample is uncertain. Each CDR3 is given with its conserved first and last residue. D genes are given only for firm matches. Not all rows give a size; the values are once, few, many and, for expanded clones, a class.

j_gene: TRBJ1-5; v_gene: TRBV6-6; d_gene: TRBD1; abundance: many; CDR3nt: TGTGCCAGCAGTCACGGGACAGTTCAGCCCCAGCATTTT; CDR3aa: CASSHGTVQPQHF
j_gene: TRBJ2-5; v_gene: TRBV5-1; d_gene: -; abundance: -; CDR3nt: TGCGCCAGCAGCCGCCCACAGGGATCAGGCGGTCAAGAGACCCAGTACTTC; CDR3aa: CASSRPQGSGGQETQYF
j_gene: TRBJ1-5; v_gene: TRBV19; d_gene: TRBD1; abundance: -; CDR3nt: TGTGCCAGGTACAGGGGGTCGCCCCAGCATTTT; CDR3aa: CARYRGSPQHF
j_gene: TRBJ1-2; v_gene: TRBV12-3/TRBV12-4; d_gene: TRBD1; abundance: -; CDR3nt: TGTGCCAGCAGTTTATCACCGGGACAGGAAGTCTTC; CDR3aa: CASSLSPGQEVF
j_gene: TRBJ2-7; v_gene: TRBV5-1; d_gene: TRBD1; abundance: -; CDR3nt: TGCGCCAGCAGCTTGGTCGGGTCAGGGGGCTCCTACGAGCAGTACTTC; CDR3aa: CASSLVGSGGSYEQYF
j_gene: TRBJ1-2; v_gene: TRBV29-1; d_gene: -; abundance: -; CDR3nt: TGCAGCGTTGATCGGACAGATGGCTACACCTTC; CDR3aa: CSVDRTDGYTF
j_gene: TRBJ2-2; v_gene: TRBV11-3; d_gene: TRBD1; abundance: -; CDR3nt: TGTGCCAGCAGCCCAGGACAGGGGAACACCGGGGAGCTGTTTTTT; CDR3aa: CASSPGQGNTGELFF
j_gene: TRBJ1-2; v_gene: TRBV19; d_gene: TRBD1; abundance: -; CDR3nt: TGTGCCAGTAGTATTACCGGACAGGGCGGTGGCTACACCTTC; CDR3aa: CASSITGQGGGYTF
j_gene: TRBJ2-7; v_gene: TRBV4-2; d_gene: TRBD2; abundance: -; CDR3nt: TGTGCCAGCAGCCAAGTCGAAGGGGGGCTGAGCGGGGGCCGAGGCGGGCAGTACTTC; CDR3aa: CASSQVEGGLSGGRGGQYF
j_gene: TRBJ1-4; v_gene: TRBV5-1; d_gene: -; abundance: few; CDR3nt: TGCGCCAGCAGCTTGGTTAGGTTGGGGCCAACTAATGAAAAACTGTTTTTT; CDR3aa: CASSLVRLGPTNEKLFF
j_gene: TRBJ2-2; v_gene: TRBV30; d_gene: TRBD2; abundance: -; CDR3nt: TGTGCCTGGAGTAGCGGGGCGAACACCGGGGAGCTGTTTTTT; CDR3aa: CAWSSGANTGELFF
j_gene: TRBJ2-1; v_gene: TRBV2; d_gene: TRBD1; abundance: -; CDR3nt: TGTGCCAGCAGTGTTAACAGGGGGTCTGGCAATGAGCAGTTCTTC; CDR3aa: CASSVNRGSGNEQFF
j_gene: TRBJ1-5; v_gene: TRBV4-1; d_gene: TRBD1; abundance: few; CDR3nt: TGCGCCAGCAGCCAATCTGGACAGGGAGATCAGCCCCAGCATTTT; CDR3aa: CASSQSGQGDQPQHF
j_gene: TRBJ2-4; v_gene: TRBV11-2; d_gene: -; abundance: few; CDR3nt: TGTGCCAGCAGGGACGGCGGGGGCGTCGCCAAAAACATTCAGTACTTC; CDR3aa: CASRDGGGVAKNIQYF
j_gene: TRBJ2-2; v_gene: TRBV5-1; d_gene: -; abundance: -; CDR3nt: TGCGCCAGCACCTTTTACAGTAACACCGGGGAGCTGTTTTTT; CDR3aa: CASTFYSNTGELFF
j_gene: TRBJ2-5; v_gene: TRBV7-8; d_gene: -; abundance: -; CDR3nt: TGTGCCAGCAGCTTATGGCTCTCCGGGCAAGAGACCCAGTACTTC; CDR3aa: CASSLWLSGQETQYF
j_gene: TRBJ1-5; v_gene: TRBV14; d_gene: -; abundance: -; CDR3nt: TGTGCCAGCAGCCAAGATTTTACAGACATTCAGCCCCAGCATTTT; CDR3aa: CASSQDFTDIQPQHF
j_gene: TRBJ1-3; v_gene: TRBV30; d_gene: -; abundance: few; CDR3nt: TGTGCCTGGATGTCAGCTGGAAACACCATATATTTT; CDR3aa: CAWMSAGNTIYF
j_gene: TRBJ1-6; v_gene: TRBV2; d_gene: TRBD1; abundance: once; CDR3nt: TGTGCCAGCAGTCCAAGGACAGGGAGTTCACCCCTCCACTTT; CDR3aa: CASSPRTGSSPLHF
j_gene: TRBJ1-1; v_gene: TRBV18; d_gene: TRBD1; abundance: few; CDR3nt: TGTGCCAGCTCACCCCAGACAGGGGGCCGAGGGACTGAAGCTTTCTTT; CDR3aa: CASSPQTGGRGTEAFF
j_gene: TRBJ2-5; v_gene: TRBV29-1; d_gene: -; abundance: -; CDR3nt: TGCAGCGTGGGATTCCGGGGAGAGACCCAGTACTTC; CDR3aa: CSVGFRGETQYF
j_gene: TRBJ2-3; v_gene: TRBV24-1; d_gene: -; abundance: -; CDR3nt: TGTGCCACCAGTGATTACAAGGCAGGGGGCACAGATACGCAGTATTTT; CDR3aa: CATSDYKAGGTDTQYF
j_gene: TRBJ2-3; v_gene: TRBV5-8; d_gene: -; abundance: -; CDR3nt: TGTGCCAGCAGCTACCAGGCAGGTCCTAGCACAGATACGCAGTATTTT; CDR3aa: CASSYQAGPSTDTQYF
j_gene: TRBJ2-1; v_gene: TRBV9; d_gene: TRBD2; abundance: -; CDR3nt: TGTGCCAGCAGCGTAGAGTTGAGAACTAGCGGGGGCCATGAGCAGTTCTTC; CDR3aa: CASSVELRTSGGHEQFF
j_gene: TRBJ1-6; v_gene: TRBV23-1; d_gene: TRBD1; abundance: -; CDR3nt: TGCGCCAGCAGTCAATGTTGGGACAGTACAACTTTTCGTAATTCACCCCTCCACTTT; CDR3aa: CASSQCWDSTTFRNSPLHF
j_gene: TRBJ2-3; v_gene: TRBV19; d_gene: TRBD2; abundance: -; CDR3nt: TGTGCCAGTAGTCCTCTAGCGGGGGGGAGCACAGATACGCAGTATTTT; CDR3aa: CASSPLAGGSTDTQYF
j_gene: TRBJ2-2; v_gene: TRBV10-3; d_gene: TRBD1; abundance: -; CDR3nt: TGTGCCACTAAGGGGACAGGCGGAACCGGGGAGCTGTTTTTT; CDR3aa: CATKGTGGTGELFF
j_gene: TRBJ2-3; v_gene: TRBV24-1; d_gene: -; abundance: -; CDR3nt: TGTGCCACCAGTGATTCGGGGCGGGGGCTAGGGACAGATACGCAGTATTTT; CDR3aa: CATSDSGRGLGTDTQYF
j_gene: TRBJ1-5; v_gene: TRBV7-9; d_gene: -; abundance: once; CDR3nt: TGTGCCAGCAGCCTCGGTATTCAGCCCCAGCATTTT; CDR3aa: CASSLGIQPQHF
j_gene: TRBJ2-6; v_gene: TRBV6-5; d_gene: TRBD1; abundance: -; CDR3nt: TGTGCCAGCAGTTGGACAGGTGGCTCTGGGGCCAACGTCCTGACTTTC; CDR3aa: CASSWTGGSGANVLTF
j_gene: TRBJ1-2; v_gene: TRBV6-5; d_gene: -; abundance: few; CDR3nt: TGTGCCAGCAGGGATGGGAGCTCCTATGGCTACACCTTC; CDR3aa: CASRDGSSYGYTF
j_gene: TRBJ1-1; v_gene: TRBV11-2; d_gene: -; abundance: few; CDR3nt: TGTGCCAGCAGCAAGGGGCAATGGAACACTGAAGCTTTCTTT; CDR3aa: CASSKGQWNTEAFF
j_gene: TRBJ2-7; v_gene: TRBV7-2; d_gene: -; abundance: -; CDR3nt: TGTGCCAGCAGCTTAGATATCCGGGGTAAGAAGCAGTACTTC; CDR3aa: CASSLDIRGKKQYF
j_gene: TRBJ2-7; v_gene: TRBV15; d_gene: -; abundance: once; CDR3nt: TGTGCCACCAGCAGAGATCGGAGCTACGAGCAGTACTTC; CDR3aa: CATSRDRSYEQYF
j_gene: TRBJ1-1; v_gene: TRBV6-6; d_gene: -; abundance: -; CDR3nt: TGTGCCAGCGCCGGACTGATGAACACTGAAGCTTTCTTT; CDR3aa: CASAGLMNTEAFF
j_gene: TRBJ2-1; v_gene: TRBV7-6; d_gene: -; abundance: -; CDR3nt: TGTGCCAGCAGCACCCGGGATCGCAGTACCTACAATGAGCAGTTCTTC; CDR3aa: CASSTRDRSTYNEQFF
j_gene: TRBJ1-5; v_gene: TRBV28; d_gene: -; abundance: -; CDR3nt: TGTGCCAGCAGGGGGGGTTTCCAGCCCCAGCATTTT; CDR3aa: CASRGGFQPQHF
j_gene: TRBJ1-2; v_gene: TRBV5-8; d_gene: TRBD1; abundance: -; CDR3nt: TGTGCCAGCAGCTTGACAGGGGCTAACTATGGCTACACCTTC; CDR3aa: CASSLTGANYGYTF
j_gene: TRBJ2-3; v_gene: TRBV6-5; d_gene: -; abundance: few; CDR3nt: TGTGCCAGCAGAAGTGCGGCAGGGGGCACAGATACGCAGTATTTT; CDR3aa: CASRSAAGGTDTQYF
j_gene: TRBJ2-2; v_gene: TRBV2; d_gene: TRBD2; abundance: -; CDR3nt: TGTGCCAGCAGGCCGGGAGGGGGCACCGGGGAGCTGTTTTTT; CDR3aa: CASRPGGGTGELFF
j_gene: TRBJ1-2; v_gene: TRBV6-1; d_gene: -; abundance: -; CDR3nt: TGTGCCAGCAGTGATTGGAGCTATGGCTACACCTTC; CDR3aa: CASSDWSYGYTF
j_gene: TRBJ1-5; v_gene: TRBV7-2; d_gene: -; abundance: once; CDR3nt: TGTGCCAGCAGTTACAGGGTTGATCAGCCCCAGCATTTT; CDR3aa: CASSYRVDQPQHF
j_gene: TRBJ2-2; v_gene: TRBV18; d_gene: -; abundance: few; CDR3nt: TGTGCCAGCTCACCCCAAGGTGCAGGGGCGAACACCGGGGAGCTGTTTTTT; CDR3aa: CASSPQGAGANTGELFF
j_gene: TRBJ2-3; v_gene: TRBV20-1; d_gene: TRBD1; abundance: -; CDR3nt: TGCAGTGCTAGTGGGACAGGGGCTGGGGGCACAGATACGCAGTATTTT; CDR3aa: CSASGTGAGGTDTQYF
j_gene: TRBJ2-3; v_gene: TRBV5-1; d_gene: TRBD2; abundance: few; CDR3nt: TGCGCCAGCAGCTTGCGGCTAGCGGGGGGAGTTAATACAGATACGCAGTATTTT; CDR3aa: CASSLRLAGGVNTDTQYF
j_gene: TRBJ2-5; v_gene: TRBV7-8; d_gene: TRBD2; abundance: -; CDR3nt: TGTGCCAGCAGCCCCCGGCGGGGGCGTAGCGGGGGGTTTCAAGAGACCCAGTACTTC; CDR3aa: CASSPRRGRSGGFQETQYF
j_gene: TRBJ2-2; v_gene: TRBV4-1; d_gene: -; abundance: -; CDR3nt: TGCGCCAGCAGCCGGGGGCGCGAGTGGAGGGGGCGGAACACCGGGGAGCTGTTTTTT; CDR3aa: CASSRGREWRGRNTGELFF
j_gene: TRBJ1-2; v_gene: TRBV24-1; d_gene: TRBD1; abundance: -; CDR3nt: TGTGCCGTCGGTGGACAGGGAGGAAATGGCTACACCTTC; CDR3aa: CAVGGQGGNGYTF
j_gene: TRBJ2-2; v_gene: TRBV7-9; d_gene: TRBD1; abundance: -; CDR3nt: TGTGCCAGCAGCTTAGAGGGGACAGGGAACACCGGGGAGCTGTTTTTT; CDR3aa: CASSLEGTGNTGELFF
j_gene: TRBJ1-2; v_gene: TRBV7-3; d_gene: -; abundance: -; CDR3nt: TGTGCCAGCAGCTTAACTGGGAGTACTTATGGCTACACCTTC; CDR3aa: CASSLTGSTYGYTF
j_gene: TRBJ2-2; v_gene: TRBV5-1; d_gene: TRBD2; abundance: -; CDR3nt: TGCGCCAGCAGCTTGGCCTCTCGGGGGGTCGGGGAGCTGTTTTTT; CDR3aa: CASSLASRGVGELFF
j_gene: TRBJ1-2; v_gene: TRBV30; d_gene: -; abundance: once; CDR3nt: TGTGCCTGGAGTGGAGGAGCTGGCTACACCTTC; CDR3aa: CAWSGGAGYTF
j_gene: TRBJ2-2; v_gene: TRBV7-7; d_gene: TRBD2; abundance: -; CDR3nt: TGTGCTAGCAGCCGGACTAGCGGGGGAAACACCGGGGAGCTGTTTTTT; CDR3aa: CASSRTSGGNTGELFF
j_gene: TRBJ1-2; v_gene: TRBV5-5; d_gene: -; abundance: few; CDR3nt: TGTGCCAGCAGCCGGAGCGCCGGGAGATATGGCTACACCTTC; CDR3aa: CASSRSAGRYGYTF
j_gene: TRBJ1-2; v_gene: TRBV2; d_gene: TRBD1; abundance: few; CDR3nt: TGTGCCAGCAGTATCCATCGGGACAGCTATGGCTACACCTTC; CDR3aa: CASSIHRDSYGYTF
j_gene: TRBJ2-2; v_gene: TRBV7-2; d_gene: -; abundance: -; CDR3nt: TGTGCCAGCAGCTCCCTATTCCGAAAGAACACCGGGGAGCTGTTTTTT; CDR3aa: CASSSLFRKNTGELFF